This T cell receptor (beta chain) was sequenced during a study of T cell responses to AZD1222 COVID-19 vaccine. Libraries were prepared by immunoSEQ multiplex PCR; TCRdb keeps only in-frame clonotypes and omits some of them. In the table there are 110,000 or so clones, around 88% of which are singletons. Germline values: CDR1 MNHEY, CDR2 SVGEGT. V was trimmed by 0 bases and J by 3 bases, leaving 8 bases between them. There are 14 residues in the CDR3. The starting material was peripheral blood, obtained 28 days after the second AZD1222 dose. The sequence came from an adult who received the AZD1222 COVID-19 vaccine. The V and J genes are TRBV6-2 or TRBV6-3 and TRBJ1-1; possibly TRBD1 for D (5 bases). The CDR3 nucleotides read TGTGCCAGCAGTTACTCGACAGTATACACTGAAGCTTTCTTT. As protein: CASSYSTVYTEAFF.